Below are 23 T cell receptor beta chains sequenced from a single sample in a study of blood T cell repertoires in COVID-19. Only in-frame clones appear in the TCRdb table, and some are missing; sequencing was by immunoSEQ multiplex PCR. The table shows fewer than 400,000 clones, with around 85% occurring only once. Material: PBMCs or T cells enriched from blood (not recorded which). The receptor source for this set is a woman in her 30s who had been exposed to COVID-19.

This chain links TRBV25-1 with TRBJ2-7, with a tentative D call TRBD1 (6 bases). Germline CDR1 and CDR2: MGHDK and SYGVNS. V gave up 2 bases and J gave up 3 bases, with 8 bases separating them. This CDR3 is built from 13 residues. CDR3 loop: CASSERGIYEQYF. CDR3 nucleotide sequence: TGTGCCAGCAGTGAAAGGGGGATCTACGAGCAGTACTTC.

The CDR3 nucleotides read TGTGCCAGCAGTCCGGTAGTTAGTTCACCCCTCCACTTT. This translates into CASSPVVSSPLHF. The genes are TRBV28 and TRBJ1-6; D gene ambiguous. V lost 5 bases to trimming and J lost 9 bases, with 11 bases between them. This CDR3 contains 13 residues. Germline CDR1 and CDR2: MDHEN and SYDVKM.

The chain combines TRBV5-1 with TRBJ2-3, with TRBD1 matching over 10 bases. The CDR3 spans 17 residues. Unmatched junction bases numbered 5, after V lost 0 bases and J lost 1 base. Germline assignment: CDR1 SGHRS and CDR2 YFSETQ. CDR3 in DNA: TGCGCCAGCAGCTTGGCCGTCGGGACAGGGGGCACAGATACGCAGTATTTT. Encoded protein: CASSLAVGTGGTDTQYF. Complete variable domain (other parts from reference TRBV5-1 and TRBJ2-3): KAGVTQTPRYLIKTRGQQVTLSCSPISGHRSVSWYQQTPGQGLQFLFEYFSETQRNKGNFPGRFSGRQFSNSRSEMNVSTLELGDSALYLCASSLAVGTGGTDTQYFGPGTRLTVL.

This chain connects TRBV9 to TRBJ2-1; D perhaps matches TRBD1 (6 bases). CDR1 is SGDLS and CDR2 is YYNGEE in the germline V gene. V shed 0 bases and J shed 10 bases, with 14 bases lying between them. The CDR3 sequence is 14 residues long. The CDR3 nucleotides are TGTGCCAGCAGCGTAGCGATAGGGGGAAGAGAGCAGTTCTTC. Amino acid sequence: CASSVAIGGREQFF. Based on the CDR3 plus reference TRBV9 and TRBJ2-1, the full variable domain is DSGVTQTPKHLITATGQRVTLRCSPRSGDLSVYWYQQSLDQGLQFLIQYYNGEERAKGNILERFSAQQFPDLHSELNLSSLELGDSALYFCASSVAIGGREQFFGPGTRLTVL.

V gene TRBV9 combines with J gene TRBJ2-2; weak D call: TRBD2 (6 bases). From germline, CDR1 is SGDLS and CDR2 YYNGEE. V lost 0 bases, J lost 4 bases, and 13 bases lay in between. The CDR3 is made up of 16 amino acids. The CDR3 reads CASSVDGSRPTGELFF. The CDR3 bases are TGTGCCAGCAGCGTAGACGGGAGTCGCCCCACCGGGGAGCTGTTTTTT.

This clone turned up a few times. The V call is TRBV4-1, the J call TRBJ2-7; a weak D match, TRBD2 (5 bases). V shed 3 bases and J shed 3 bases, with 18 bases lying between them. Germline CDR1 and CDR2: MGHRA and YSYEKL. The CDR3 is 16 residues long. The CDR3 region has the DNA TGCGCCAGCAGCCAGGCTGAGACTGGACGGGGCTACGAGCAGTACTTC. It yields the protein CASSQAETGRGYEQYF.

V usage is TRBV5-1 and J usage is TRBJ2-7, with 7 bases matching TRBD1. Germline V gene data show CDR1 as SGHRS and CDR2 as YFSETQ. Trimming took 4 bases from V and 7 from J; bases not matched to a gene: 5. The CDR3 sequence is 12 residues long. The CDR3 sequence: CASSGRTGEQYF. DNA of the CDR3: TGCGCCAGCAGCGGAAGGACAGGAGAGCAGTACTTC.

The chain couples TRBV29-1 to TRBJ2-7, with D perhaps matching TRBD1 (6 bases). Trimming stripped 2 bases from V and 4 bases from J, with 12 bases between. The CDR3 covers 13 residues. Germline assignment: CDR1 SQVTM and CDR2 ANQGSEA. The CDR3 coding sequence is TGCAGCGTTGAAAGTGACAGGAGTTACGAGCAGTACTTC. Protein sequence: CSVESDRSYEQYF.

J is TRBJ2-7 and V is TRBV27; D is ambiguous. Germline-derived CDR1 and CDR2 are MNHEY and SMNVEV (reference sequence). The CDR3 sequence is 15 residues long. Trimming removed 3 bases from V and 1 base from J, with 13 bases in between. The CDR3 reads CASSFGPATSYEQYF. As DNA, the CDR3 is TGTGCCAGCAGTTTTGGTCCTGCCACTTCCTACGAGCAGTACTTC.

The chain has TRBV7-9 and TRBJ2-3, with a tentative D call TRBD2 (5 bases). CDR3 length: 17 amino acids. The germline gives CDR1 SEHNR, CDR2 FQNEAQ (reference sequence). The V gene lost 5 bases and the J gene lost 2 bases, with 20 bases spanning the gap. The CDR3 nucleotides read TGTGCCAGCAGCCCGGAGTCGGGGTCCTCATTCACAGATACGCAGTATTTT. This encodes CASSPESGSSFTDTQYF.

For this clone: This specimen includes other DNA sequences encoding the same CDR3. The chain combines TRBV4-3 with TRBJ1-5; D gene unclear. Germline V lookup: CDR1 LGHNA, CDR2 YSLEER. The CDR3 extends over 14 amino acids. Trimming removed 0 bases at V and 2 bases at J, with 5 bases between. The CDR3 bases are TGCGCCAGCAGCCAAGATCGCGGCAATCAGCCCCAGCATTTT. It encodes CASSQDRGNQPQHF.

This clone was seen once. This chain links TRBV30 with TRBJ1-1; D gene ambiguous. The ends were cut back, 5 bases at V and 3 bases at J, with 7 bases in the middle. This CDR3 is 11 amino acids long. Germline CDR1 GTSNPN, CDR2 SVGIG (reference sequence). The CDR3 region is CAWESYTEAFF. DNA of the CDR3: TGTGCCTGGGAGAGCTACACTGAAGCTTTCTTT.

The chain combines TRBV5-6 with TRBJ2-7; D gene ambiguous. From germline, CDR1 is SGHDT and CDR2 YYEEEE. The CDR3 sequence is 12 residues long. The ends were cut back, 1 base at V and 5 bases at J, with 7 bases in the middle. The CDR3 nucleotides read TGTGCCAGCAGCTTGACTTCGAACGAGCAGTACTTC. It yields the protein CASSLTSNEQYF. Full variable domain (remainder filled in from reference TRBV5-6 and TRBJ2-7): DAGVTQSPTHLIKTRGQQVTLRCSPKSGHDTVSWYQQALGQGPQFIFQYYEEEERQRGNFPDRFSGHQFPNYSSELNVNALLLGDSALYLCASSLTSNEQYFGPGTRLTVT.

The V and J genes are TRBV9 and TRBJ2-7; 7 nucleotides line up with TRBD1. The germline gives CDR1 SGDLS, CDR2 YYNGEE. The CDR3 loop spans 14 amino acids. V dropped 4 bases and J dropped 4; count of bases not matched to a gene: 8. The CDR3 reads CASSPRQGLYEQYF. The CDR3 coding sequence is TGTGCCAGCAGCCCCCGACAGGGCCTATACGAGCAGTACTTC. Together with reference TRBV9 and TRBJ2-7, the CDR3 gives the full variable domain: DSGVTQTPKHLITATGQRVTLRCSPRSGDLSVYWYQQSLDQGLQFLIQYYNGEERAKGNILERFSAQQFPDLHSELNLSSLELGDSALYFCASSPRQGLYEQYFGPGTRLTVT.

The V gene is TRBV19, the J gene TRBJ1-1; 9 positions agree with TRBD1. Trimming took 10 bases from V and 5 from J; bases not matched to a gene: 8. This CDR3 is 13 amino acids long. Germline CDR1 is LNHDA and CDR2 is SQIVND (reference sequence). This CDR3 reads CATEQGARTEAFF. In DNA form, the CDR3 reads TGTGCCACGGAACAGGGGGCGCGAACTGAAGCTTTCTTT.

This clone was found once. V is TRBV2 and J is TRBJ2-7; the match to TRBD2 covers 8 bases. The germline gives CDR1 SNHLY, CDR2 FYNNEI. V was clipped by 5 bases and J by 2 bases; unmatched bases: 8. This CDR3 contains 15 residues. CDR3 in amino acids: CASSYNKGLAYEQYF. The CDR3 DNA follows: TGTGCCAGCAGTTACAATAAGGGACTAGCCTACGAGCAGTACTTC.

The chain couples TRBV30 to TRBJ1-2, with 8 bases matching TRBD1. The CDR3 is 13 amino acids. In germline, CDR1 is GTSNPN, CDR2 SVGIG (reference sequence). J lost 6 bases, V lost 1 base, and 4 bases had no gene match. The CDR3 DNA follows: TGTGCCTGGAGTGCAGGGGGCGGGCATGGCTACACCTTC. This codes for CAWSAGGGHGYTF.

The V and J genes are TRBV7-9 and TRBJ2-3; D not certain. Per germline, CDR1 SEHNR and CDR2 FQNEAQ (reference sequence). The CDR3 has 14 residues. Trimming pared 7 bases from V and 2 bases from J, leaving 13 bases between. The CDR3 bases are TGTGCCAGCAACAGTATTCCTTTCACAGATACGCAGTATTTT. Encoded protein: CASNSIPFTDTQYF.

The CDR3 DNA is TGCGCCAGCAGTCGTGAGAGCTCCTATGGCTACACCTTC. Protein: CASSRESSYGYTF. V is TRBV5-1 and J is TRBJ1-2; D gene unclear. CDR1 is SGHRS, CDR2 YFSETQ, per germline. This CDR3 spans 13 amino acids. Trimming left V 5 bases short and J 4 bases short, with 12 bases between.

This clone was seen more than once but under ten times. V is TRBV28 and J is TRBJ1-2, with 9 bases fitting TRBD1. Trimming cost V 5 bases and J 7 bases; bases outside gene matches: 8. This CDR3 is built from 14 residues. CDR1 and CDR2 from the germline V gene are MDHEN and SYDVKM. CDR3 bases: TGTGCCAGCAGTCCTGGGGACAGGGATCGTGGCTACACCTTC. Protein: CASSPGDRDRGYTF.

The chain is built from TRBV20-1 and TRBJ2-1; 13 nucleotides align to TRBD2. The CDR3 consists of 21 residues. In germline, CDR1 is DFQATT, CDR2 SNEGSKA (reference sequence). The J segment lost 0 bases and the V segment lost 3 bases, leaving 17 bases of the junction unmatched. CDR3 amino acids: CSASILDWTSGSKRSYNEQFF. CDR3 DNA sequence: TGCAGTGCTAGTATACTCGATTGGACTAGCGGGAGCAAGCGCTCCTACAATGAGCAGTTCTTC.

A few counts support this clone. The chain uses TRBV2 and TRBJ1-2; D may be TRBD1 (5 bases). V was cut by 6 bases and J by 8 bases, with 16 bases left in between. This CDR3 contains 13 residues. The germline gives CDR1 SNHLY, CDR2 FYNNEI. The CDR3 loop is CASSYVQGSGYTF. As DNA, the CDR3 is TGTGCCAGCAGCTATGTGCAGGGTTCCGGCTACACCTTC.

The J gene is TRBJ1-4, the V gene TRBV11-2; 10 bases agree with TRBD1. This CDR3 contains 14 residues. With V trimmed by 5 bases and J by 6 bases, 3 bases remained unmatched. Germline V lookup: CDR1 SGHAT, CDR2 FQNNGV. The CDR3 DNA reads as TGTGCCAGCAGCGCGGGGACAGGGGATGAAAAACTGTTTTTT. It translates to CASSAGTGDEKLFF.